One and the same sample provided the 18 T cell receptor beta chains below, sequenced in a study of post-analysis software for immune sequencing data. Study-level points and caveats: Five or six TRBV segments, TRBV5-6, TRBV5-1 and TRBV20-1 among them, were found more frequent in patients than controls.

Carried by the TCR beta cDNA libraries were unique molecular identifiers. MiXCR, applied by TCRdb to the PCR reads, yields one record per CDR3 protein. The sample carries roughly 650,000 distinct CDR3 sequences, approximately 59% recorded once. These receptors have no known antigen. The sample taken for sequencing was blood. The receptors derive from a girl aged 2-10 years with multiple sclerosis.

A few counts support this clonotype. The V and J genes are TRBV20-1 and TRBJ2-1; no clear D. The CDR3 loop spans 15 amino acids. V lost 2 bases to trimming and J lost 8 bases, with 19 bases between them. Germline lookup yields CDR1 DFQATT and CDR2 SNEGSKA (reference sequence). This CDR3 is CSARLPSATRDEQFF. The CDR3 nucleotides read TGCAGTGCTAGACTTCCGTCTGCAACCAGAGATGAGCAGTTCTTC.

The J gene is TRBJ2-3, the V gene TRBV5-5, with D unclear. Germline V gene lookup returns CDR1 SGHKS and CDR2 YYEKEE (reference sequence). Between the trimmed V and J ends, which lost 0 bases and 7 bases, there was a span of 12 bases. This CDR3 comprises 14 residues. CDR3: CASSLASYGNTQYF. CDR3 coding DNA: TGTGCCAGCAGCTTGGCCAGTTATGGAAATACGCAGTATTTT.

CDR3 amino acids: CASTDREGQPQHF. CDR3 DNA sequence: TGTGCCAGCACGGACAGGGAAGGGCAGCCCCAGCATTTT. V is TRBV2 and J is TRBJ1-5; 8 bases are a match to TRBD1. Germline V gene sequence: CDR1 SNHLY, CDR2 FYNNEI. Losses at the gene ends were 7 bases for V and 7 bases for J; bases not matched to a gene: 6. The CDR3 totals 13 residues. Looking up the rest from reference TRBV2 and TRBJ1-5 gives the full variable domain: EPEVTQTPSHQVTQMGQEVILRCVPISNHLYFYWYRQILGQKVEFLVSFYNNEISEKSEIFDDQFSVERPDGSNFTLKIRSTKLEDSAMYFCASTDREGQPQHFGDGTRLSIL.

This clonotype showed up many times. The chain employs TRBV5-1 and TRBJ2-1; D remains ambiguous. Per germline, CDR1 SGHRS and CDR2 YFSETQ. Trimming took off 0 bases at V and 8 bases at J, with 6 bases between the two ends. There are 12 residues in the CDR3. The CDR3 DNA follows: TGCGCCAGCAGCTTGGCCGGGTATGAGCAGTTCTTC. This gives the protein CASSLAGYEQFF.

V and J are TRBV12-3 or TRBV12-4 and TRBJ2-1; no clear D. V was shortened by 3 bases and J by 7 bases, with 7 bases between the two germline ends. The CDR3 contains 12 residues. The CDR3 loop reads CASSFVRNEQFF. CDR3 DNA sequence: TGTGCCAGCAGTTTTGTCCGGAATGAGCAGTTCTTC.

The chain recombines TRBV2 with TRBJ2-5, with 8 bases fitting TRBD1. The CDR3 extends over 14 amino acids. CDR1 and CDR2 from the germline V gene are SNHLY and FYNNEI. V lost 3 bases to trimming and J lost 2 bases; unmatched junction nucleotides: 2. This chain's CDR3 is CASSDGTGQETQYF. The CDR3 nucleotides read TGTGCCAGCAGTGACGGGACAGGTCAAGAGACCCAGTACTTC.

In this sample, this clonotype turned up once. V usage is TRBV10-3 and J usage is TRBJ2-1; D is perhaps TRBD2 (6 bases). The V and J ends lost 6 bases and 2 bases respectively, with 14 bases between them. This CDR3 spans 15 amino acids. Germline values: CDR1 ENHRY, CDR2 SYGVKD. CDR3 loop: CAIRVSGDPYNEQFF. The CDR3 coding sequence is TGTGCCATCAGAGTATCGGGGGATCCCTACAATGAGCAGTTCTTC.

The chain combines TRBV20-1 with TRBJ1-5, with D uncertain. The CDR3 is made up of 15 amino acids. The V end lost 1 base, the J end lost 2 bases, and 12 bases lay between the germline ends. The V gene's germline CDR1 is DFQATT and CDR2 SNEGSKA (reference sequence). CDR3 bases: TGCAGTGCTAGAGGGCAGACCGATCGCAATCAGCCCCAGCATTTT. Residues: CSARGQTDRNQPQHF.

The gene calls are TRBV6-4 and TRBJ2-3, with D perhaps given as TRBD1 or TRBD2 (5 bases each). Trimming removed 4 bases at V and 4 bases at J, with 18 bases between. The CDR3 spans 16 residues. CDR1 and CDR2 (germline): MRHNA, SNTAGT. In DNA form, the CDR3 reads TGTGCCAGCAGTGGGAGTGGGGGAGCTTCCCCAGATACGCAGTATTTT. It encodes CASSGSGGASPDTQYF.

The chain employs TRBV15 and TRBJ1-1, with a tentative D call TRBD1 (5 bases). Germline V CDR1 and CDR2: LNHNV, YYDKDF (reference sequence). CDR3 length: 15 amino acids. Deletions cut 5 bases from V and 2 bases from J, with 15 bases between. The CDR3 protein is CATSGPRDFNTEAFF. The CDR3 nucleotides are TGTGCCACCAGCGGCCCCAGGGACTTTAACACTGAAGCTTTCTTT.

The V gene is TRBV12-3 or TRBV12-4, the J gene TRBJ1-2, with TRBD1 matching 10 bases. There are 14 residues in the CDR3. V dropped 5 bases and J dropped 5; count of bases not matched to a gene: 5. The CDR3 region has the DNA TGTGCCAGCAGTCGAGGACAGGGGGAATATGGCTACACCTTC. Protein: CASSRGQGEYGYTF.

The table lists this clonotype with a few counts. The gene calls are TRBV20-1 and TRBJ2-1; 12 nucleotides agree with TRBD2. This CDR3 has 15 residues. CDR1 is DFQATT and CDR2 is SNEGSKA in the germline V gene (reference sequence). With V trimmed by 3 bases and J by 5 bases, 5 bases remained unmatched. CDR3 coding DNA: TGCAGTGCTAGGCCAAGACTAGCGGGAGACAATGAGCAGTTCTTC. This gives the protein CSARPRLAGDNEQFF.

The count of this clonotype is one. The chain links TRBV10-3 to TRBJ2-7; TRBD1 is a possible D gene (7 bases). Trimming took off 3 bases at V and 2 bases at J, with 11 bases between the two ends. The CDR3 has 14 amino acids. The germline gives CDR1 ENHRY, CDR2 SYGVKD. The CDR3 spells CAISDRGVTYEQYF. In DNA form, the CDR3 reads TGTGCCATCAGTGACAGGGGGGTAACCTACGAGCAGTACTTC.

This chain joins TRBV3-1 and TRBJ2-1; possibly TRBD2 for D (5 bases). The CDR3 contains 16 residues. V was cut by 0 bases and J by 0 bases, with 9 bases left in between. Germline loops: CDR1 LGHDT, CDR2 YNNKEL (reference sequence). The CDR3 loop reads CASSQDSAVSYNEQFF. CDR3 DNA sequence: TGTGCCAGCAGCCAAGACTCAGCGGTCTCCTACAATGAGCAGTTCTTC.

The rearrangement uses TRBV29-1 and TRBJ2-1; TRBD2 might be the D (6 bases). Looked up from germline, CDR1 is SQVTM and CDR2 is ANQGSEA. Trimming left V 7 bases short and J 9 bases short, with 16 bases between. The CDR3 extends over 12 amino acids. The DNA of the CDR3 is TGCAGCGCCCGGAGGGGTAATTTTGAGCAGTTCTTC. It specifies CSARRGNFEQFF.

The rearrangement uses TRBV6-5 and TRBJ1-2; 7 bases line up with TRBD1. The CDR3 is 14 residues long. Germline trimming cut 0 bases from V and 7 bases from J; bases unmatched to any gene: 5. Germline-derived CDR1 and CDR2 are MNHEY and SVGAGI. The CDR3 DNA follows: TGTGCCAGCAGTTACTCGCAAAGGGGGCTTGGCTACACCTTC. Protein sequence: CASSYSQRGLGYTF.

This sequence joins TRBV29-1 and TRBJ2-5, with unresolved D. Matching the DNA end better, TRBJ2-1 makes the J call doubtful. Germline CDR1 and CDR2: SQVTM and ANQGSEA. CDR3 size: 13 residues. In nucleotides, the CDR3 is TGCAGCGTTGAAGCCCAGGTCGGCGAGACCCAGTTCTTC. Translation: CSVEAQVGETQFF.

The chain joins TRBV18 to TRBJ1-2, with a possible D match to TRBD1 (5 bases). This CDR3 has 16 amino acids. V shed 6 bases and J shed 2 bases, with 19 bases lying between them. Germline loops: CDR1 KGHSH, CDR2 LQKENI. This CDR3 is CASSPPQGLGNYGYTF. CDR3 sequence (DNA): TGTGCCAGCTCGCCCCCTCAGGGACTGGGCAACTATGGCTACACCTTC.